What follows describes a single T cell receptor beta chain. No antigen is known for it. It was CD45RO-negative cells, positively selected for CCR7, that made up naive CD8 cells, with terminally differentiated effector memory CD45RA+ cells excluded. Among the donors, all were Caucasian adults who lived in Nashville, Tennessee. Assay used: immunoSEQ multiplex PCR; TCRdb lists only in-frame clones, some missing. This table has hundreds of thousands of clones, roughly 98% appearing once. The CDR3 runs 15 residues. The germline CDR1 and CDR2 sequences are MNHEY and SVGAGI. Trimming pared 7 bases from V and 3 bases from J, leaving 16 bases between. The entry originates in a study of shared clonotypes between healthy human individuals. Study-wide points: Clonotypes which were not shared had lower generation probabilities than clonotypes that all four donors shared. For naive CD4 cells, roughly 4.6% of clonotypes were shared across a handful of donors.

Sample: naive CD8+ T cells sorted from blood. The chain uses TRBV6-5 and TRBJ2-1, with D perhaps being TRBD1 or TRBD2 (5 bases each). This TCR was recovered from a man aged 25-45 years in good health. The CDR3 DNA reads TGTGCCAGCAAGACGTTCGGGACGAGCTACAATGAGCAGTTCTTC. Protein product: CASKTFGTSYNEQFF.